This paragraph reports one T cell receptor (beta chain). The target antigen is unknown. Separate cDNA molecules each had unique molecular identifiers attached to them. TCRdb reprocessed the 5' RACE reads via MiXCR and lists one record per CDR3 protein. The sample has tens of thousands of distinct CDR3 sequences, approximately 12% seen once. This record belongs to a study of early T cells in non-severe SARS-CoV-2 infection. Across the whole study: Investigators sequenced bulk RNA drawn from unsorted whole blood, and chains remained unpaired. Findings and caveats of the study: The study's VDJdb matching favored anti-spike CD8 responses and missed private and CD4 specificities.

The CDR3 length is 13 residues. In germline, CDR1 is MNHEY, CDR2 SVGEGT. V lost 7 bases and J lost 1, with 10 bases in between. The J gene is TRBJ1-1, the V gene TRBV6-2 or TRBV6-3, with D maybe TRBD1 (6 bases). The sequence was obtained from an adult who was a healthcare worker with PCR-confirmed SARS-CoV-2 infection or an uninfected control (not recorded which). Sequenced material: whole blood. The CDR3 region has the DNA TGTGCCAGCACCAGGGGAGCGAACACTGAAGCTTTCTTT. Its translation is CASTRGANTEAFF.